The 20 T cell receptor beta chains below come from one sample, sequenced in a study of blood T cell repertoires in COVID-19. Using immunoSEQ multiplex PCR, the repertoire was profiled, and TCRdb retains in-frame clones only, with some absent. Counted here are about 130,000 clones, over 70% occurring once; the ten biggest clones make up around a fifth. Input material: peripheral blood. The receptors come from an older man with acute or convalescent COVID-19.

J is TRBJ1-6 and V is TRBV3-1 (or the pseudogene TRBV3-2), with a possible D match to TRBD1 (5 bases). V gave up 0 bases and J gave up 10 bases, with 13 bases separating them. This CDR3 has 15 residues. Germline V gene lookup returns CDR1 LGHDT and CDR2 YNNKEL (reference sequence). Here the CDR3 DNA reads TGTGCCAGCAGCCAAGATGGCAGGGTTTACTCACCCCTCCACTTT. Amino acids: CASSQDGRVYSPLHF.

This clone has a handful of counts. The chain couples TRBV18 to TRBJ1-1; 7 positions agree with TRBD1. The ends lost 7 bases at V and 4 bases at J; junction bases unmatched: 9. Germline CDR1 reads KGHSH; CDR2 reads LQKENI. This CDR3 spans 14 amino acids. The CDR3 is CASFRQGDSTEAFF. As DNA, the CDR3 is TGTGCCAGCTTCCGACAGGGTGATAGCACTGAAGCTTTCTTT. The whole variable domain, remainder taken from reference TRBV18 and TRBJ1-1, is NAGVMQNPRHLVRRRGQEARLRCSPMKGHSHVYWYRQLPEEGLKFMVYLQKENIIDESGMPKERFSAEFPKEGPSILRIQQVVRGDSAAYFCASFRQGDSTEAFFGQGTRLTVV.

V and J are TRBV10-3 and TRBJ1-5; D is uncertain. Trimming cost V 10 bases and J 0 bases, with 13 bases left between them. The germline CDR1 and CDR2 sequences are ENHRY and SYGVKD. CDR3 length: 14 amino acids. The chain's CDR3 is CASKSGSSNQPQHF. In DNA form, the CDR3 reads TGTGCCAGCAAATCCGGGAGTAGCAATCAGCCCCAGCATTTT.

The chain links TRBV5-1 to TRBJ1-1; 8 bases map to TRBD1. Germline assignment: CDR1 SGHRS and CDR2 YFSETQ. Germline trimming cut 1 base from V and 4 bases from J; bases unmatched to any gene: 0. The CDR3 consists of 13 residues. This CDR3 is CASSLTGGTEAFF. CDR3 in DNA: TGCGCCAGCAGCTTGACAGGGGGCACTGAAGCTTTCTTT. Based on the CDR3 plus reference TRBV5-1 and TRBJ1-1, the full variable domain is KAGVTQTPRYLIKTRGQQVTLSCSPISGHRSVSWYQQTPGQGLQFLFEYFSETQRNKGNFPGRFSGRQFSNSRSEMNVSTLELGDSALYLCASSLTGGTEAFFGQGTRLTVV.

A few counts support this clone. The gene calls are TRBV9 and TRBJ2-2; maybe TRBD2 (6 bases). The V end lost 3 bases, the J end lost 4 bases, and 19 bases lay between the germline ends. The germline V gene has CDR1 SGDLS and CDR2 YYNGEE. The CDR3 totals 17 residues. CDR3 sequence (DNA): TGTGCCAGCAGCGGTACTCGGGGGTCCGGGAGCACCGGGGAGCTGTTTTTT. Encoded protein: CASSGTRGSGSTGELFF.

This clone has more than one count but fewer than ten. V gene TRBV5-1 combines with J gene TRBJ2-3; possible D gene TRBD2, 7 bases. V was trimmed by 0 bases and J by 2 bases, leaving 10 bases between them. The CDR3 length is 15 residues. Germline loops: CDR1 SGHRS, CDR2 YFSETQ. The CDR3 loop is CASSLGGGLTDTQYF. CDR3 sequence (DNA): TGCGCCAGCAGCTTGGGCGGGGGCCTCACAGATACGCAGTATTTT.

The J gene is TRBJ2-5, the V gene TRBV18; possible D gene TRBD1, 5 bases. V was trimmed by 0 bases and J by 0 bases, leaving 14 bases between them. This CDR3 is built from 17 residues. Germline V gene lookup returns CDR1 KGHSH and CDR2 LQKENI. The CDR3 region has the DNA TGTGCCAGCTCACCACCGGTTCAGGGTTTCTACCAAGAGACCCAGTACTTC. This gives the protein CASSPPVQGFYQETQYF. Supplemented by reference TRBV18 and TRBJ2-5, the full variable domain reads NAGVMQNPRHLVRRRGQEARLRCSPMKGHSHVYWYRQLPEEGLKFMVYLQKENIIDESGMPKERFSAEFPKEGPSILRIQQVVRGDSAAYFCASSPPVQGFYQETQYFGPGTRLLVL.

This clone came up once. The chain uses TRBV5-1 and TRBJ1-2; 8 nucleotides match TRBD1. The V gene's germline CDR1 is SGHRS and CDR2 YFSETQ. This CDR3 contains 16 residues. Trimming cost V 4 bases and J 4 bases; bases outside gene matches: 12. This CDR3 is CASSTNQGAAAYGYTF. CDR3 nucleotides: TGCGCCAGCAGCACCAATCAGGGGGCGGCCGCCTATGGCTACACCTTC.

The DNA of the CDR3 is TGTGCCAGCAAGAGGACAGGGGGCGTTACTAATGAAAAACTGTTTTTT. Amino acids: CASKRTGGVTNEKLFF. The chain uses TRBV2 and TRBJ1-4; 11 positions match TRBD1. CDR3 length equals 16 residues. V was pared by 7 bases and J by 2 bases, with 6 bases of the junction left unmatched. CDR1 and CDR2 (germline): SNHLY, FYNNEI. The whole variable domain, remainder taken from reference TRBV2 and TRBJ1-4, is EPEVTQTPSHQVTQMGQEVILRCVPISNHLYFYWYRQILGQKVEFLVSFYNNEISEKSEIFDDQFSVERPDGSNFTLKIRSTKLEDSAMYFCASKRTGGVTNEKLFFGSGTQLSVL.

The genes are TRBV20-1 and TRBJ1-1; tentatively, D is TRBD1 (5 bases). Trimming stripped 3 bases from V and 1 base from J, with 9 bases between. This CDR3 region has 13 residues. Looked up from germline, CDR1 is DFQATT and CDR2 is SNEGSKA (reference sequence). The CDR3 loop reads CSASGQGNTEAFF. The CDR3 region has the DNA TGCAGTGCTAGTGGGCAGGGGAACACTGAAGCTTTCTTT.

This clone was picked up one time. V usage is TRBV30 and J usage is TRBJ2-3; TRBD2 matches at 12 bases. Germline V gene lookup returns CDR1 GTSNPN and CDR2 SVGIG (reference sequence). V shed 3 bases, J shed 6 bases, and the junction held 7 bases outside the gene matches. The CDR3 is made up of 15 amino acids. The CDR3 nucleotides read TGTGCCTGGAGCGGACTAGCGGGGCCACATGATACGCAGTATTTT. It is translated as CAWSGLAGPHDTQYF. The full variable domain, completed using reference TRBV30 and TRBJ2-3, is SQTIHQWPATLVQPVGSPLSLECTVEGTSNPNLYWYRQAAGRGLQLLFYSVGIGQISSEVPQNLSASRPQDRQFILSSKKLLLSDSGFYLCAWSGLAGPHDTQYFGPGTRLTVL.

This chain uses TRBV6-1 with TRBJ1-4, with D hard to call. Trimming removed 2 bases from V and 8 bases from J, with 15 bases in between. The length of the CDR3 is 15 residues. Germline values: CDR1 MNHNS, CDR2 SASEGT. CDR3 in amino acids: CASSESGWGWEKLFF. The CDR3 DNA follows: TGTGCCAGCAGTGAATCGGGGTGGGGTTGGGAAAAACTGTTTTTT.

In DNA form, the CDR3 reads TGTGCCAGCAGCCAAGACGGGACAGGTAATCAGCCCCAGCATTTT. As protein: CASSQDGTGNQPQHF. V usage is TRBV3-1 (or the pseudogene TRBV3-2) and J usage is TRBJ1-5; 8 bases line up with TRBD1. The CDR3 covers 15 residues. The germline gives CDR1 LGHDT, CDR2 YNNKEL (reference sequence). The junction had 2 bases not matched to a gene; V was cut back by 0 bases and J by 4 bases.

The V and J genes are TRBV2 and TRBJ1-4; 10 bases map to TRBD1. CDR3 size: 15 residues. The germline V gene encodes CDR1 SNHLY and CDR2 FYNNEI. The ends lost 6 bases at V and 9 bases at J; junction bases unmatched: 10. For the CDR3, the DNA is TGTGCCAGCAGGAGTCCGGGGACAGGGGTTAAAAAACTGTTTTTT. It translates to CASRSPGTGVKKLFF.

This chain joins TRBV15 and TRBJ1-1; possible D gene TRBD1, 6 bases. CDR3 size: 14 residues. Germline V CDR1 and CDR2: LNHNV, YYDKDF (reference sequence). V dropped 0 bases and J dropped 11 bases, with 16 bases sitting between them. CDR3 sequence: CATSRDTGPQAAFF. The CDR3 DNA sequence: TGTGCCACCAGCAGAGACACAGGGCCCCAGGCGGCTTTCTTT.

This chain joins TRBV28 and TRBJ1-6, with 7 bases fitting TRBD1. J gave up 3 bases and V 3 bases, and 5 bases lay outside the gene matches. CDR1 is MDHEN and CDR2 is SYDVKM in the germline V gene. This CDR3 spans 16 amino acids. CDR3 sequence: CASSFGGGSYNSPLHF. The CDR3 coding sequence is TGTGCCAGCAGTTTCGGAGGGGGCAGCTATAATTCACCCCTCCACTTT.

This chain links TRBV3-1 (or the pseudogene TRBV3-2) with TRBJ2-5; 7 nucleotides match TRBD1. V gave up 7 bases and J gave up 4 bases; unmatched junction bases: 12. There are 15 residues in the CDR3. Germline V CDR1 and CDR2: LGHDT, YNNKEL (reference sequence). The CDR3 nucleotides read TGTGCCAGCATCGAATCGGGCAGGGGGTCAGAGACCCAGTACTTC. This gives the protein CASIESGRGSETQYF.

The chain has TRBV6-5 and TRBJ2-1; 8 bases map to TRBD1. Unmatched junction bases numbered 8, after V lost 10 bases and J lost 3 bases. This CDR3 comprises 14 residues. Per the germline V gene, CDR1 is MNHEY and CDR2 is SVGAGI. CDR3 in amino acids: CAIAPGTGYNEQFF. The CDR3 DNA reads TGTGCCATAGCACCCGGGACAGGCTACAATGAGCAGTTCTTC.

The genes are TRBV10-3 and TRBJ1-5; possible D gene TRBD1, 5 bases. CDR1 is ENHRY and CDR2 is SYGVKD in the germline V gene. V was pared by 0 bases and J by 0 bases, with 9 bases between. The CDR3 spans 16 residues. CDR3 residues: CAISESGGFSNQPQHF. Here the CDR3 DNA reads TGTGCCATCAGTGAGTCGGGGGGGTTTAGCAATCAGCCCCAGCATTTT.

This clone is a singleton in its sample. The chain recombines TRBV19 with TRBJ1-6, with TRBD1 as a possible D gene (6 bases). Germline V lookup: CDR1 LNHDA, CDR2 SQIVND (reference sequence). This CDR3 region has 19 residues. V lost 3 bases and J lost 0, with 18 bases in between. CDR3 loop: CASSMSGGPASSYNSPLHF. CDR3 in DNA: TGTGCCAGTAGTATGAGCGGGGGCCCGGCGAGCTCCTATAATTCACCCCTCCACTTT.